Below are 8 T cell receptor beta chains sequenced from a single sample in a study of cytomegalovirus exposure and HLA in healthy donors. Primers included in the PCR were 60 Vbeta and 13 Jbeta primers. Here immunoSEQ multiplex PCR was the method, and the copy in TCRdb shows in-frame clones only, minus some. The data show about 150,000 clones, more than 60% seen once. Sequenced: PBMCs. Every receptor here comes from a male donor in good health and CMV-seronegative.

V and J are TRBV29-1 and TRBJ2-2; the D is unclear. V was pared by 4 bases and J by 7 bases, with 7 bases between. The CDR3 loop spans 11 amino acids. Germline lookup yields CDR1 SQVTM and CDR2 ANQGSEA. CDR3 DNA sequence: TGCAGCGTTGCCGGGTTCGGGGAGCTGTTTTTT. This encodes CSVAGFGELFF.

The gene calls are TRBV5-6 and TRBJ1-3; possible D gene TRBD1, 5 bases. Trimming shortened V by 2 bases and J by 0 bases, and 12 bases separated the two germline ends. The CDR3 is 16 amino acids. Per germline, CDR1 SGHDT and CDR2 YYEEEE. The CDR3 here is CASSFRQSTSGNTIYF. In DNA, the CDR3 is TGTGCCAGCAGCTTTAGACAGTCAACCTCTGGAAACACCATATATTTT.

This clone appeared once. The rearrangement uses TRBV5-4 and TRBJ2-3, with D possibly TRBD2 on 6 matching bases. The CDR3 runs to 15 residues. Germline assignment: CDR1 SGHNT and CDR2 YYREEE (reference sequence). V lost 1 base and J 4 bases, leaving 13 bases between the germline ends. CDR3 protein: CASSLNPGEADTQYF. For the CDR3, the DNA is TGTGCCAGCAGCTTGAACCCGGGGGAGGCAGATACGCAGTATTTT.

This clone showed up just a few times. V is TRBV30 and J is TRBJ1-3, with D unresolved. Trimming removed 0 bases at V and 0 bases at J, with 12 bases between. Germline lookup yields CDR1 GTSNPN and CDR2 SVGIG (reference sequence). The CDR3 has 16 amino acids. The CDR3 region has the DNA TGTGCCTGGAGTGTCGTACGGCGGATCTCTGGAAACACCATATATTTT. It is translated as CAWSVVRRISGNTIYF.

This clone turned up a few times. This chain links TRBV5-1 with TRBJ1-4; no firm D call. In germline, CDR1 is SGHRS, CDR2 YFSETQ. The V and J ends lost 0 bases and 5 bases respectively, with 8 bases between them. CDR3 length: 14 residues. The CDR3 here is CASSLAQRNEKLFF. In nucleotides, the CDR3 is TGCGCCAGCAGCTTGGCTCAGCGAAATGAAAAACTGTTTTTT.

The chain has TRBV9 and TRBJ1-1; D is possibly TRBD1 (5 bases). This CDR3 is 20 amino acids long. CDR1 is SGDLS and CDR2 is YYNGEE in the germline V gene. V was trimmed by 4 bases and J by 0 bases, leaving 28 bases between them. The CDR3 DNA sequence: TGTGCCAGCAGCCCTAAACCAGGGAACAGGTTCTACATCATGAACACTGAAGCTTTCTTT. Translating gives CASSPKPGNRFYIMNTEAFF.

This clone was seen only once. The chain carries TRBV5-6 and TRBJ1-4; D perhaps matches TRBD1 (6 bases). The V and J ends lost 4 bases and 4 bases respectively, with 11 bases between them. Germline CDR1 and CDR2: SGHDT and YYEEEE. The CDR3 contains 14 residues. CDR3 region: CASSTTGNNEKLFF. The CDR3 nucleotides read TGTGCCAGCAGCACGACAGGAAATAATGAAAAACTGTTTTTT.

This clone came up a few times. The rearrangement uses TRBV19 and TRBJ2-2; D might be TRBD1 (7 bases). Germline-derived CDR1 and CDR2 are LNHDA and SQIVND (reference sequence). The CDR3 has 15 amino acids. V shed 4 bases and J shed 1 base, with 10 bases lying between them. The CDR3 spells CASSRQGGNTGELFF. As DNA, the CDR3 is TGTGCCAGTAGTAGGCAGGGGGGGAACACCGGGGAGCTGTTTTTT.